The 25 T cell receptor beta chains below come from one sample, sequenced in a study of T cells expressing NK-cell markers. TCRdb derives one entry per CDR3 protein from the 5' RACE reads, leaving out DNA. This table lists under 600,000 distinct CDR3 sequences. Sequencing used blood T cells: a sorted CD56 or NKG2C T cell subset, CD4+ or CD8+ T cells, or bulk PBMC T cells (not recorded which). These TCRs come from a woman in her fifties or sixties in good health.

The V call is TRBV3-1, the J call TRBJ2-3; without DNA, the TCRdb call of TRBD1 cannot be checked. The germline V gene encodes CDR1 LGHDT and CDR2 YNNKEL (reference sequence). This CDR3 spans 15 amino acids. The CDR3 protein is CASSPRDRATDTQYF.

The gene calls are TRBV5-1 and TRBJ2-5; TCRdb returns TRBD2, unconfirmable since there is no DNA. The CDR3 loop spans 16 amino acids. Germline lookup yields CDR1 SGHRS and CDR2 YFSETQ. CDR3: CASSTGGLAPPETQYF. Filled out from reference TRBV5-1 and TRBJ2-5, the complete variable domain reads KAGVTQTPRYLIKTRGQQVTLSCSPISGHRSVSWYQQTPGQGLQFLFEYFSETQRNKGNFPGRFSGRQFSNSRSEMNVSTLELGDSALYLCASSTGGLAPPETQYFGPGTRLLVL.

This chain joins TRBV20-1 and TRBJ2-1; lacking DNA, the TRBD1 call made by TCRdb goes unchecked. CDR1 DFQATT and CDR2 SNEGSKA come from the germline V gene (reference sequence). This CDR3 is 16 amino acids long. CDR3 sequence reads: CSARPLGGSSYNEQFF.

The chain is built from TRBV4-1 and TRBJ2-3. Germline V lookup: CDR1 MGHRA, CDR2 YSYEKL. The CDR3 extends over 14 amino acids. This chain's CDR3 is CASSQEPNLDTQYF.

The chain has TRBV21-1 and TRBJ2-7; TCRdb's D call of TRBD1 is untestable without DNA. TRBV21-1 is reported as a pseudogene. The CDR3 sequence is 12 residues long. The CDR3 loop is CASRPPRGEQYF.

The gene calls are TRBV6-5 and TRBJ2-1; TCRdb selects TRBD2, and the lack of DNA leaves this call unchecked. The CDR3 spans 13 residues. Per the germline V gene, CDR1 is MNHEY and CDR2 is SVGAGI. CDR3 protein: CASTREGGREQFF.

The CDR3 reads CASSLPMGSGRAGELFF. The chain has TRBV3-1 and TRBJ2-2; lacking DNA, the TRBD2 call made by TCRdb goes unchecked. This CDR3 has 17 residues. CDR1 LGHDT and CDR2 YNNKEL come from the germline V gene (reference sequence).

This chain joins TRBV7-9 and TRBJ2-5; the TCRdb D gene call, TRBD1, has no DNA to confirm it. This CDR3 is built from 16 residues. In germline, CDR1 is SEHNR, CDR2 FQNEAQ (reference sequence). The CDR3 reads CASSFTGTAFQETQYF.

The CDR3 region is CASGLGRTSGRNEQFF. The gene calls are TRBV12-5 and TRBJ2-1; checking the TCRdb D call of TRBD2 is not possible without DNA. Germline V gives CDR1 LGHNT, CDR2 FRNRAP. The CDR3 loop spans 16 amino acids.

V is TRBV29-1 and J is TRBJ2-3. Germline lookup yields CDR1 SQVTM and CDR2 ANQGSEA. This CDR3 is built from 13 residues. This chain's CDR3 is CSVDWSGADTQYF.

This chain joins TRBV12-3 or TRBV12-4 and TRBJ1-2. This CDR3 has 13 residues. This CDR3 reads CASRRSVSYGYTF.

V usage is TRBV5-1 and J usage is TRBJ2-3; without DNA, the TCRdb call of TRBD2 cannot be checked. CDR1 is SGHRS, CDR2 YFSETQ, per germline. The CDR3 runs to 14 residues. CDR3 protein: CASSSEGETDTQYF.

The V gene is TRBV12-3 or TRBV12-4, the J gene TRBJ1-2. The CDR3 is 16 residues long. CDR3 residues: CASSYSAEALDYGYTF.

The CDR3 loop is CSARPGGDSLYWNEQFF. V is TRBV20-1 and J is TRBJ2-1; the D call of TRBD2 rests on TCRdb alone, since no DNA is present to check it. This CDR3 contains 17 residues. Germline CDR1 reads DFQATT; CDR2 reads SNEGSKA (reference sequence).

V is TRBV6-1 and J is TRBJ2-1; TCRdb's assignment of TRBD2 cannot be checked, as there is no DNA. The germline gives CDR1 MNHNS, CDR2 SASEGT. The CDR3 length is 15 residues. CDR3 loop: CASSPLTSGIGETFF.

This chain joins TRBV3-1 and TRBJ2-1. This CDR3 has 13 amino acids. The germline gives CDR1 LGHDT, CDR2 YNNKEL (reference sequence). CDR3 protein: CASSQGVGNEQFF.

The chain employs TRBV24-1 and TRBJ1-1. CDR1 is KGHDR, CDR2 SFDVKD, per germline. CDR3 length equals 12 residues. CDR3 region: CATAGRTAEAFF.

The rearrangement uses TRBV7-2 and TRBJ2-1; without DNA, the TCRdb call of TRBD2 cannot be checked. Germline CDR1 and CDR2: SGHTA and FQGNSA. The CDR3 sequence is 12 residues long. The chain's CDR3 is CASRLGTFEQFF. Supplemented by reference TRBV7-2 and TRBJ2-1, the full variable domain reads GAGVSQSPSNKVTEKGKDVELRCDPISGHTALYWYRQSLGQGLEFLIYFQGNSAPDKSGLPSDRFSAERTGGSVSTLTIQRTQQEDSAVYLCASRLGTFEQFFGPGTRLTVL.

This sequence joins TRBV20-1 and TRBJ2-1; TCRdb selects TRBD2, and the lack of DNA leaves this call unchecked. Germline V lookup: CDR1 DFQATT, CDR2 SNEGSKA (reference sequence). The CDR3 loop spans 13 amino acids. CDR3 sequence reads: CSAPGGTRNEQFF.

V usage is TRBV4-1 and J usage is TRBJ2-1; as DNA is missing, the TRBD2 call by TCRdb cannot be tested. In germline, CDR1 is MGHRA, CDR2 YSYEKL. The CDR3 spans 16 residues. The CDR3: CASSQYPGLANNEQFF.

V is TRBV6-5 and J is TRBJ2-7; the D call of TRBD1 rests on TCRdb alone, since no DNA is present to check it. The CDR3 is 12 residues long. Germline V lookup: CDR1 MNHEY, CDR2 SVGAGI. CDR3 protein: CASSRGRLQWYF.

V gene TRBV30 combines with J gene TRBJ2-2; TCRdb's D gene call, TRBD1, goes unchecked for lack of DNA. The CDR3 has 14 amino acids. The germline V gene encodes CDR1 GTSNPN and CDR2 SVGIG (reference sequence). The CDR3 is CAWLRTVNTGELFF.

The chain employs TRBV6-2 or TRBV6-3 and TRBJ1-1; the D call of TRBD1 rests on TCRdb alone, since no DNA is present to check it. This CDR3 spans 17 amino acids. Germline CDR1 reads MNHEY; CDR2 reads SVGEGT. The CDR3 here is CASRRAGTGLNGTEAFF.

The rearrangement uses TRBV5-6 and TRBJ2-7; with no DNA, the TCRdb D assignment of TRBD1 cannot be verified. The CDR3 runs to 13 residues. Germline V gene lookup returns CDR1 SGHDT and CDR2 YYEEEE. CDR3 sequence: CASSLQGVSEQYF.

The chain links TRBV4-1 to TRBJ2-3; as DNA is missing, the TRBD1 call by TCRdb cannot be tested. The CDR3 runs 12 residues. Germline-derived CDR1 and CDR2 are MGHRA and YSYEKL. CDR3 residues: CASSPPGGTQYF.